This TCR beta chain was sequenced during a study of blood T cell repertoires in COVID-19 (dated by TCRdb to about 2020). The study in broad terms: Samples from collaborators originated in the United States, Italy and Spain and spanned both the acute and convalescent phases of COVID-19. The prospective study material was composed of cDNA or gDNA derived from T cells, B-cell-depleted T cells, or PBMCs. The dataset comprised deeply sampled blood TCRbeta repertoires from subjects exposed to, actively infected with, or recovered from COVID-19. The repertoires were made available in a free public database intended to serve as a resource for research on the immune response to SARS-CoV-2. Samples were obtained from the ongoing ImmuneRACE study (first 160 participants) and from about 1,300 subjects provided by 6 global collaborators. Nearly every sample came with metadata listing a de-identified subject ID, COVID-19 status, age in years and sex. Where available, HLA class I and class II types were taken from metadata supplied by the sample provider and were not determined by assay-based typing.

What the authors observed across the whole study: The quantity of clinical and demographic metadata differed by source and by participant and was supplied without curation.

From its cysteine to its phenylalanine, the CDR3 spans 12 amino acids. The entry retains the CDR3 DNA only, 36 bases that are in frame from base 1. TCRbeta CDR3 regions were amplified from genomic DNA by means of the immunoSEQ Assay, a bias-controlled multiplex PCR. Per the original workflow: Nucleated cell counts per sample were estimated from amplification of reference gene primers within the assay. Sequence reads were collapsed and filtered to measure the absolute abundance of every unique TCRbeta CDR3 rearrangement. For each sample, productive Simpson clonality was calculated as the square root of Simpson's diversity index over productive rearrangements. Sourced from immuneACCESS, this table was stored by TCRdb with only in-frame sequences that have V and J called. A share of the clones is absent; for the studies checked, an unresolved V gene accounts for under half, and the remainder has no known explanation. The V and J calls and the clone size are those of that table, but D and trimming were determined from the DNA. Here the sample has under 250,000 clones; roughly nine tenths occur a single time. The top ten clonotypes cover around 4.2% of the sample.

This clone was detected only once. The target of this receptor is not known. One base away there is no much larger clone; base qualities are not given. In the prospective study, participants were roughly 18 to 90 years old, resided in around 25 geographic areas of the United States, and were enrolled through a virtual design. In the prospective study, participants were assigned to cohorts based on the clinical history participants reported in a screening survey and a study questionnaire. Each participant in the prospective study had whole blood, serum and a nasopharyngeal or oropharyngeal swab collected by mobile phlebotomists. Participants in the prospective study had the option to provide additional blood draws and questionnaires over an approximately 2-month period. Prospective study blood samples were shipped either frozen or at room temperature before DNA extraction.

The sample was PBMCs or T cells enriched from blood (not recorded which). The chain employs TRBV21-1 and TRBJ1-2; the DNA was not compared with TRBD1, the D call given in the table. TRBV21-1 is a pseudogene segment. This clonotype was sampled from a woman aged 30 to 39 with acute COVID-19. The CDR3 loop reads CASSLPDSGYTF. The DNA sequence reads TGTGCCAGCAGCCTTCCAGACAGTGGCTACACCTTC.